This T cell receptor beta chain was documented in a study of blood T cell repertoires in COVID-19. Using immunoSEQ multiplex PCR, the repertoire was profiled, and TCRdb retains in-frame clones only, with some absent. Among 200,000 or so clones listed, 86% were seen once. This CDR3 spans 13 amino acids. Deletions cut 1 base from V and 9 bases from J, with 10 bases between. Per the germline V gene, CDR1 is LNHDA and CDR2 is SQIVND (reference sequence). Study members were between about 18 and 95 years old and lived in roughly 24 US regions. This sequence originates from a woman aged 40 to 50 with acute COVID-19. J is TRBJ2-1 and V is TRBV19, with D maybe TRBD1 (7 bases). Sequenced input: PBMCs or T cells enriched from blood (not recorded which). CDR3 nucleotide sequence: TGTGCCAGTAGTATAGTGCGGGACAGTGAGCAGTTCTTC. Translation gives CASSIVRDSEQFF.